The 10 T cell receptor beta chains below come from one sample, sequenced in a study of graft-versus-host responses after intestinal transplantation. These receptors have no identified antigens. Produced via immunoSEQ multiplex PCR; TCRdb's table is partial and in-frame only. The table lists 85,000 to 100,000 clones, roughly nine tenths of them singletons, with over 0.15% in the top ten. This sample comprised unstimulated CD4+ T cells sorted from spleen or lymph node cells, obtained before intestinal transplant. These receptors were collected from a human donor who received an intestinal transplant.

The chain combines TRBV5-1 with TRBJ2-6; 9 bases agree with TRBD1. Germline CDR1 and CDR2: SGHRS and YFSETQ. Losses at the gene ends were 5 bases for V and 4 bases for J; bases not matched to a gene: 4. The CDR3 is made up of 15 amino acids. The CDR3 loop reads CASRQGAGGANVLTF. The CDR3 DNA is TGCGCCAGCAGACAGGGGGCAGGGGGGGCCAACGTCCTGACTTTC.

The chain has TRBV7-2 and TRBJ1-2; TRBD1 matches 9 bases. This CDR3 has 17 residues. Trimming cost V 0 bases and J 2 bases; bases outside gene matches: 7. Germline CDR1 SGHTA, CDR2 FQGNSA. The CDR3 sequence: CASSLAHTGGANYGYTF. The CDR3 region has the DNA TGTGCCAGCAGCTTAGCCCATACAGGGGGCGCAAACTATGGCTACACCTTC.

The chain couples TRBV11-2 to TRBJ2-3, with D possibly being TRBD1 (5 bases). Trimming cost V 5 bases and J 0 bases, with 12 bases left between them. Germline V gene lookup returns CDR1 SGHAT and CDR2 FQNNGV. This CDR3 is built from 15 residues. The CDR3 spells CASSQGPASTDTQYF. In DNA form, the CDR3 reads TGTGCCAGCAGCCAGGGCCCAGCTAGCACAGATACGCAGTATTTT.

This clone showed up just once. V usage is TRBV7-2 and J usage is TRBJ2-7, with 10 bases identical to TRBD1. Germline lookup yields CDR1 SGHTA and CDR2 FQGNSA. The ends lost 5 bases at V and 3 bases at J; junction bases unmatched: 7. The CDR3 loop spans 15 amino acids. CDR3 sequence: CASSPTGGSLYEQYF. The CDR3 nucleotides read TGTGCCAGCAGCCCGACAGGGGGCTCCCTCTACGAGCAGTACTTC.

V and J are TRBV2 and TRBJ2-5, with D tentatively TRBD2 (6 bases). The CDR3 totals 12 residues. Trimming shortened V by 7 bases and J by 5 bases, and 11 bases separated the two germline ends. Germline V gives CDR1 SNHLY, CDR2 FYNNEI. The CDR3 loop is CASKEEGETQYF. CDR3 DNA sequence: TGTGCCAGCAAAGAGGAGGGGGAGACCCAGTACTTC.

The chain employs TRBV5-4 and TRBJ1-6; TRBD1 matches 7 bases. Germline loops: CDR1 SGHNT, CDR2 YYREEE (reference sequence). V lost 4 bases to trimming and J lost 2 bases; unmatched junction nucleotides: 6. CDR3 length: 16 amino acids. This CDR3 is CASSLGQDPYNSPLHF. The CDR3, as DNA: TGTGCCAGCAGCCTAGGACAGGATCCCTATAATTCACCCCTCCACTTT. Full variable domain (outside the CDR3, taken from reference TRBV5-4 and TRBJ1-6): ETGVTQSPTHLIKTRGQQVTLRCSSQSGHNTVSWYQQALGQGPQFIFQYYREEENGRGNFPPRFSGLQFPNYSSELNVNALELDDSALYLCASSLGQDPYNSPLHFGNGTRLTVT.

V usage is TRBV5-1 and J usage is TRBJ2-3; TRBD2 matches 7 bases. CDR1 and CDR2 from the germline V gene are SGHRS and YFSETQ. The junction had 18 bases not matched to a gene; V was cut back by 5 bases and J by 6 bases. The CDR3 runs 17 residues. CDR3 region: CASRVGSSGGLRDTQYF. CDR3 sequence (DNA): TGCGCCAGCAGGGTTGGCTCGTCTGGGGGACTAAGGGATACGCAGTATTTT.

This clone was seen once. The chain links TRBV5-5 to TRBJ2-7, with 8 positions matching TRBD1. There are 15 residues in the CDR3. The ends lost 4 bases at V and 0 bases at J; junction bases unmatched: 6. Germline loops: CDR1 SGHKS, CDR2 YYEKEE (reference sequence). CDR3 in DNA: TGTGCCAGCAGCCACCGGACAGGGTCCTCCTACGAGCAGTACTTC. It is translated as CASSHRTGSSYEQYF.

This clone was recorded once. The chain joins TRBV28 to TRBJ2-7, with TRBD2 matching over 9 bases. The CDR3 extends over 15 amino acids. The V segment lost 2 bases and the J segment 1 base; nucleotides outside the gene matches: 3. Germline assignment: CDR1 MDHEN and CDR2 SYDVKM. The CDR3 here is CASSLEAGGSYEQYF. CDR3 nucleotide sequence: TGTGCCAGCAGTTTAGAAGCGGGAGGATCCTACGAGCAGTACTTC.

The chain couples TRBV4-1 to TRBJ2-1; 10 bases agree with TRBD2. V shed 3 bases and J 8 bases; nucleotides not matched to a gene: 13. CDR1 is MGHRA and CDR2 is YSYEKL in the germline V gene. The CDR3 contains 17 residues. Here the CDR3 DNA reads TGCGCCAGCAGCCACCTCAAGCGGGAGGGCCCTTTAGATGAGCAGTTCTTC. Encoded protein: CASSHLKREGPLDEQFF.